These 19 T cell receptor beta chains were all obtained from the same sample, sequenced in a study of T cell responses to AZD1222 COVID-19 vaccine. Clones were read by immunoSEQ multiplex PCR, and TCRdb kept only the in-frame ones, dropping some. The sample has approximately 130,000 clones; 93% are singletons. This sample comprised peripheral blood, obtained on day 0 of AZD1222 vaccination. The receptors stem from an adult in good health.

The chain couples TRBV28 to TRBJ2-3; a weak D match, TRBD1 (5 bases). Germline lookup yields CDR1 MDHEN and CDR2 SYDVKM. The CDR3 is 14 residues long. Trimming cost V 3 bases and J 6 bases, with 13 bases left between them. The CDR3 loop reads CASSFAGFVDTQYF. Here the CDR3 DNA reads TGTGCCAGCAGTTTTGCAGGGTTTGTGGATACGCAGTATTTT. The variable domain in full, with the rest retrieved from reference TRBV28 and TRBJ2-3, is DVKVTQSSRYLVKRTGEKVFLECVQDMDHENMFWYRQDPGLGLRLIYFSYDVKMKEKGDIPEGYSVSREKKERFSLILESASTNQTSMYLCASSFAGFVDTQYFGPGTRLTVL.

This chain joins TRBV5-6 and TRBJ2-3; perhaps TRBD1 as D (5 bases). The CDR3 is 16 amino acids. Germline lookup yields CDR1 SGHDT and CDR2 YYEEEE. Between the trimmed V and J ends, which lost 0 bases and 6 bases, there was a span of 17 bases. The CDR3 DNA is TGTGCCAGCAGCTTGGCTCGGCAGGGCCGGTTCGATACGCAGTATTTT. Residues: CASSLARQGRFDTQYF. Based on the CDR3 plus reference TRBV5-6 and TRBJ2-3, the full variable domain is DAGVTQSPTHLIKTRGQQVTLRCSPKSGHDTVSWYQQALGQGPQFIFQYYEEEERQRGNFPDRFSGHQFPNYSSELNVNALLLGDSALYLCASSLARQGRFDTQYFGPGTRLTVL.

The rearrangement links TRBV7-2 to TRBJ1-2, with TRBD1 as a possible D gene (5 bases). CDR1 and CDR2 from the germline V gene are SGHTA and FQGNSA. V lost 5 bases to trimming and J lost 8 bases, with 15 bases between them. The CDR3 loop spans 13 amino acids. CDR3 sequence (DNA): TGTGCCAGCAGCGACCGGCCCCAGGGAGGCTACACCTTC. Protein sequence: CASSDRPQGGYTF.

The genes are TRBV3-1 (or the pseudogene TRBV3-2) and TRBJ2-1; TRBD2 matches 11 bases. CDR3 length: 16 residues. The germline V gene has CDR1 LGHDT and CDR2 YNNKEL (reference sequence). With 4 bases clipped from V and 8 bases from J, the junction kept 10 bases outside the gene matches. For the CDR3, the DNA is TGTGCCAGCAGCCCAACACCGGGACTAGCGGTCGATGAGCAGTTCTTC. Protein product: CASSPTPGLAVDEQFF.

V usage is TRBV6-6 and J usage is TRBJ1-5; D may be TRBD1 (5 bases). Trimming stripped 5 bases from V and 3 bases from J, with 14 bases between. CDR1 is MNHNY and CDR2 is SVGAGI in the germline V gene (reference sequence). The CDR3 totals 15 residues. In DNA form, the CDR3 reads TGTGCCAGCAGTCCCGGACAAACCTACAATCAGCCCCAGCATTTT. Its translation: CASSPGQTYNQPQHF.

The CDR3, as DNA: TGTGCCAGCAGCCGAGGACAGGACGGCGAAAAACTGTTTTTT. It codes for CASSRGQDGEKLFF. V usage is TRBV28 and J usage is TRBJ1-4; the match to TRBD1 covers 7 bases. With V trimmed by 6 bases and J by 8 bases, 9 bases remained unmatched. Germline lookup yields CDR1 MDHEN and CDR2 SYDVKM. There are 14 residues in the CDR3.

This clone occurred once. In DNA form, the CDR3 reads TGCGCCAGCAGCCAAGACCCCCCAGGGAGGCATTCACCCCTCCACTTT. Amino acid sequence: CASSQDPPGRHSPLHF. The rearrangement links TRBV4-3 to TRBJ1-6; D perhaps matches TRBD1 (5 bases). The V gene lost 0 bases and the J gene lost 8 bases, with 14 bases spanning the gap. Per germline, CDR1 LGHNA and CDR2 YSLEER. The CDR3 has 16 amino acids.

This rearrangement joins TRBV24-1 to TRBJ2-5; 10 positions agree with TRBD2. Germline V gene data show CDR1 as KGHDR and CDR2 as SFDVKD. The CDR3 runs to 15 residues. Germline trimming cut 3 bases from V and 4 bases from J; bases unmatched to any gene: 4. The DNA of the CDR3 is TGTGCCACCAGTGATCGAGCGGGAGGGTCAGAGACCCAGTACTTC. Protein: CATSDRAGGSETQYF.

The chain employs TRBV27 and TRBJ1-1; D not certain. The germline gives CDR1 MNHEY, CDR2 SMNVEV (reference sequence). V lost 4 bases to trimming and J lost 4 bases, with 10 bases between them. The CDR3 is 13 residues long. CDR3 nucleotide sequence: TGTGCCAGCAGTTACGCGGGGAGCACTGAAGCTTTCTTT. Translation: CASSYAGSTEAFF.

The rearrangement joins TRBV7-9 to TRBJ1-5; weak D call: TRBD1 (5 bases). CDR1 and CDR2 from the germline V gene are SEHNR and FQNEAQ (reference sequence). This CDR3 spans 14 amino acids. V dropped 1 base and J dropped 6 bases, with 10 bases sitting between them. CDR3 sequence: CASSLEGKGQPQHF. Written as DNA, the CDR3 is TGTGCCAGCAGCTTAGAGGGGAAGGGTCAGCCCCAGCATTTT.

V and J are TRBV2 and TRBJ1-5; no definite D call. V lost 6 bases, J lost 0 bases, and 6 bases lay in between. Per the germline V gene, CDR1 is SNHLY and CDR2 is FYNNEI. The CDR3 totals 13 residues. The DNA of the CDR3 is TGTGCCAGCAGGTCAGATAGCAATCAGCCCCAGCATTTT. This encodes CASRSDSNQPQHF. The full variable domain, in which reference TRBV2 and TRBJ1-5 provide the parts outside the CDR3, is EPEVTQTPSHQVTQMGQEVILRCVPISNHLYFYWYRQILGQKVEFLVSFYNNEISEKSEIFDDQFSVERPDGSNFTLKIRSTKLEDSAMYFCASRSDSNQPQHFGDGTRLSIL.

The rearrangement joins TRBV9 to TRBJ2-1; D is perhaps TRBD2 (5 bases). V was cut by 3 bases and J by 6 bases, with 13 bases left in between. CDR3 length: 14 amino acids. Germline CDR1 SGDLS, CDR2 YYNGEE. As DNA, the CDR3 is TGTGCCAGCAGCGAGCGGTATCTCGGCAATGAGCAGTTCTTC. It encodes CASSERYLGNEQFF. Looking up the rest from reference TRBV9 and TRBJ2-1 gives the full variable domain: DSGVTQTPKHLITATGQRVTLRCSPRSGDLSVYWYQQSLDQGLQFLIQYYNGEERAKGNILERFSAQQFPDLHSELNLSSLELGDSALYFCASSERYLGNEQFFGPGTRLTVL.

The chain carries TRBV6-2 or TRBV6-3 and TRBJ2-3; 8 bases match TRBD2. The J segment lost 6 bases and the V segment lost 0 bases, leaving 11 bases of the junction unmatched. Germline loops: CDR1 MNHEY, CDR2 SVGEGT. The CDR3 covers 17 residues. In nucleotides, the CDR3 is TGTGCCAGCAGTTACTCGTCTACGGGAGGGCCAGGGGATACGCAGTATTTT. Its protein is CASSYSSTGGPGDTQYF.

The V and J genes are TRBV12-3 or TRBV12-4 and TRBJ2-7; D may be TRBD1 (5 bases). The CDR3 loop spans 13 amino acids. Trimming stripped 5 bases from V and 4 bases from J, with 12 bases between. The CDR3 reads CASSAPTVYEQYF. As DNA, the CDR3 is TGTGCCAGCAGTGCCCCGACAGTGTACGAGCAGTACTTC.

The CDR3 DNA sequence: TGTGCCACCAGCAGGTCGGATAGCATGTACGAGCAGTACTTC. Translating it yields CATSRSDSMYEQYF. The rearrangement joins TRBV15 to TRBJ2-7; D is ambiguous. The V gene lost 3 bases and the J gene lost 4 bases, with 13 bases spanning the gap. This CDR3 is built from 14 residues. Germline CDR1 LNHNV, CDR2 YYDKDF (reference sequence).

J is TRBJ1-6 and V is TRBV5-1; a weak D match, TRBD1 (5 bases). The V end lost 1 base, the J end lost 7 bases, and 15 bases lay between the germline ends. CDR1 and CDR2 (germline): SGHRS, YFSETQ. CDR3 size: 16 residues. CDR3: CASSLKWLQANSPLHF. CDR3 bases: TGCGCCAGCAGCTTGAAGTGGCTACAGGCAAATTCACCCCTCCACTTT.

The V call is TRBV28, the J call TRBJ2-5; D is possibly TRBD1 (5 bases). Germline CDR1 MDHEN, CDR2 SYDVKM. This CDR3 contains 14 residues. V dropped 2 bases and J dropped 7 bases, with 14 bases sitting between them. CDR3 in DNA: TGTGCCAGCAGTTTAAACGGTCTTACAGGGACCCAGTACTTC. Its translation: CASSLNGLTGTQYF.

V usage is TRBV6-2 or TRBV6-3 and J usage is TRBJ2-7, with 8 positions matching TRBD2. Germline V gives CDR1 MNHEY, CDR2 SVGEGT. CDR3 length: 14 residues. With 5 bases clipped from V and 1 base from J, the junction kept 4 bases outside the gene matches. CDR3: CASSLSGMSYEQYF. The DNA of the CDR3 is TGTGCCAGCAGTCTTAGCGGGATGTCCTACGAGCAGTACTTC.

The J gene is TRBJ1-2, the V gene TRBV6-5; tentative D call: TRBD1 (5 bases). From germline, CDR1 is MNHEY and CDR2 SVGAGI. V was clipped by 0 bases and J by 6 bases, with 14 bases between them. The CDR3 sequence is 15 residues long. The DNA of the CDR3 is TGTGCCAGCAGTTACTCGACAGTATCCATCAATGGCTACACCTTC. Protein sequence: CASSYSTVSINGYTF.